This TCR beta chain was profiled in a study of spatial heterogeneity in lung cancer. Findings and limits, study-wide: The number of expanded tumor alpha and beta chains correlated with mutation number.

Time point given: sample taken at primary tumor resection. TCRdb reprocessed the 5' RACE reads via MiXCR and lists one record per CDR3 protein. The repertoire consists of about 3,900 distinct CDR3 sequences, with approximately 4% occurring once and the leading ten covering approximately 50%. This clonotype is medium-sized by share. The antigen remains unidentified. Germline V gives CDR1 SGHRS, CDR2 YFSETQ. Deletions cut 2 bases from V and 0 bases from J, with 3 bases between. The CDR3 length is 13 residues. The chain is built from TRBV5-1 and TRBJ2-1; D remains unclear. This clonotype was sampled from a male donor with early-stage non-small cell lung cancer. The sequencing here drew on lung tumor tissue, taken at surgery. The CDR3 DNA reads as TGCGCCAGCAGCTTTATCTCCTACAATGAGCAGTTCTTC. Protein: CASSFISYNEQFF.